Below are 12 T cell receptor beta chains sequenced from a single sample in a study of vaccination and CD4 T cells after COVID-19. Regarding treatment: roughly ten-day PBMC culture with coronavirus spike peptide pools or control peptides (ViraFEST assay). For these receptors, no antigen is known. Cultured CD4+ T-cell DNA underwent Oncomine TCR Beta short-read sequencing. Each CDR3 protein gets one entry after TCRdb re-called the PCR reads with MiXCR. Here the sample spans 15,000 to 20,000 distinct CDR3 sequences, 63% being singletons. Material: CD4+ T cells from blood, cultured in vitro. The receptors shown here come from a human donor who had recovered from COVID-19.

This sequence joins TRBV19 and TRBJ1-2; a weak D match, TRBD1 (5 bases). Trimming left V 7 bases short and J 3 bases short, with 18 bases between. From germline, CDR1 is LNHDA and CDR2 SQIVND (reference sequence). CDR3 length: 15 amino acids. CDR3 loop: CASTLWGGVDYGYTF. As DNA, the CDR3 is TGTGCCAGTACCCTATGGGGGGGTGTTGACTATGGCTACACCTTC.

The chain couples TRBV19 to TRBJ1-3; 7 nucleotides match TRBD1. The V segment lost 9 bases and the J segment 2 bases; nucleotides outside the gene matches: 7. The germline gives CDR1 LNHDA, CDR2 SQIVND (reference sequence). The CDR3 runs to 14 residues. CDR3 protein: CASSEDRAGNTIYF. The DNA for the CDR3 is TGTGCCAGCAGCGAAGACAGGGCTGGAAACACCATATATTTT.

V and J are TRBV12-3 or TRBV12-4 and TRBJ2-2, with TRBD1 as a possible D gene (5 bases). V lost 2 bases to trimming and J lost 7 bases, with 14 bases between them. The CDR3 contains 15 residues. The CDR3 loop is CASSLKQGDIGELFF. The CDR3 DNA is TGTGCCAGCAGTTTAAAGCAGGGTGATATCGGGGAGCTGTTTTTT.

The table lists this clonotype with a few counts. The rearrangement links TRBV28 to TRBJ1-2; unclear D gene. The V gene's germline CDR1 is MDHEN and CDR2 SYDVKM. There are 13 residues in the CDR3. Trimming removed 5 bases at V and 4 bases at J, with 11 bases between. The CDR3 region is CASSLLNGYGYTF. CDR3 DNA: TGTGCCAGCAGTCTTCTAAATGGCTATGGCTACACCTTC.

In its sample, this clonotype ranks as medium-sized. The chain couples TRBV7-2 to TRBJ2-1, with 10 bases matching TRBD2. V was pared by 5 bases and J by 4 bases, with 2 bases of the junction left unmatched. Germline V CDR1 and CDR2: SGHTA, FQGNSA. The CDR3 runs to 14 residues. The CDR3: CASSVGLAYNEQFF. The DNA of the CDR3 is TGTGCCAGCAGCGTGGGACTAGCGTACAATGAGCAGTTCTTC.

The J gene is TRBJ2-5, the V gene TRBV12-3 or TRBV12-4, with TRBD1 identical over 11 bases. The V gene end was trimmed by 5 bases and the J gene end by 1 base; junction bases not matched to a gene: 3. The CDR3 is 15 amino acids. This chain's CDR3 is CASSLGQGAQETQYF. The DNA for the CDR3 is TGTGCCAGCAGTCTTGGACAGGGGGCCCAAGAGACCCAGTACTTC.

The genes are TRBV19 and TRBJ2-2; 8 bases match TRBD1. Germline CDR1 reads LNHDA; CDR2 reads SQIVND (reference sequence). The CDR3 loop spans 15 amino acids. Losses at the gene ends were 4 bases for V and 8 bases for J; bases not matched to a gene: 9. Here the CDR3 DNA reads TGTGCCAGTAGTACCAAACAGGGGGGATTGGGGGAGCTGTTTTTT. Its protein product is CASSTKQGGLGELFF.

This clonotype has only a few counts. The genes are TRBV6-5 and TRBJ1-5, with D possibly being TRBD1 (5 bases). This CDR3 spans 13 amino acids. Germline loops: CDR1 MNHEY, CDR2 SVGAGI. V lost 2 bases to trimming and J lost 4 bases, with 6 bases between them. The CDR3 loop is CASSYGGNQPQHF. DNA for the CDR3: TGTGCCAGCAGTTACGGGGGGAATCAGCCCCAGCATTTT.

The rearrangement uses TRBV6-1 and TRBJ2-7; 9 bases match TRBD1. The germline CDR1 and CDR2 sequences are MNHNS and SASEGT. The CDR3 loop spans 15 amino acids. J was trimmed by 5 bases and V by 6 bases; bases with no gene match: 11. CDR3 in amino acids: CASSTLRDRAHEQYF. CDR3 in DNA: TGTGCCAGCAGCACACTCCGGGACAGGGCACACGAGCAGTACTTC.

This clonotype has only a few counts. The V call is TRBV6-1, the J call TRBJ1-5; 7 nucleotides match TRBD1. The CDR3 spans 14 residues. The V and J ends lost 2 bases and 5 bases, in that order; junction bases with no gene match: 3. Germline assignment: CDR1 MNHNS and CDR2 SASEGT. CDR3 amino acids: CASSELTGDQPQHF. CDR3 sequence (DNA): TGTGCCAGCAGTGAACTTACAGGGGATCAGCCCCAGCATTTT.

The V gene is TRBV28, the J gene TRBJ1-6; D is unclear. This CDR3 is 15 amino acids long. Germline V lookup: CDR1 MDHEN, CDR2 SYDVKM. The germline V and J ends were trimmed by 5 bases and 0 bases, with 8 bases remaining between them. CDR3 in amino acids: CASSPGSSYNSPLHF. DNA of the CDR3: TGTGCCAGCAGTCCGGGGAGCTCCTATAATTCACCCCTCCACTTT. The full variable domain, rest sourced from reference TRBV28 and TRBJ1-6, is DVKVTQSSRYLVKRTGEKVFLECVQDMDHENMFWYRQDPGLGLRLIYFSYDVKMKEKGDIPEGYSVSREKKERFSLILESASTNQTSMYLCASSPGSSYNSPLHFGNGTRLTVT.

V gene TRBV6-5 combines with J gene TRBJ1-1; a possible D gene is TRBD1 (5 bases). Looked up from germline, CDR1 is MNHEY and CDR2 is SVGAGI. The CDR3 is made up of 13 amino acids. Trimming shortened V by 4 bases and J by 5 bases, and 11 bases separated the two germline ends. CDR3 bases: TGTGCCAGCAGTTTCCCCAGGGAAACTGAAGCTTTCTTT. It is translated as CASSFPRETEAFF.